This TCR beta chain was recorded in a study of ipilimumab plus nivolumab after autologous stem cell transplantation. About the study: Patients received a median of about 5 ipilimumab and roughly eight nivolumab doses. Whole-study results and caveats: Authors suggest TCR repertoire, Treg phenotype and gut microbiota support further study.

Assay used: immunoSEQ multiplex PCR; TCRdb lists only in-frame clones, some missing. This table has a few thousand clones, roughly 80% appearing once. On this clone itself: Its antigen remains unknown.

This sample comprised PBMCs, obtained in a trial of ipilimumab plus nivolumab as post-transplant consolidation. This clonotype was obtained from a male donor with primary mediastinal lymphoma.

The CDR3 spells CASSPLRIRGGGSYNEQFF. The CDR3 DNA follows: TGCGCCAGCAGCCCCCTTAGGATACGCGGGGGGGGCTCCTACAATGAGCAGTTCTTC. The rearrangement links TRBV4-1 to TRBJ2-1; TRBD2 matches 9 bases. J gave up 0 bases and V 4 bases, and 13 bases lay outside the gene matches. This CDR3 comprises 19 residues. Germline CDR1 and CDR2: MGHRA and YSYEKL.